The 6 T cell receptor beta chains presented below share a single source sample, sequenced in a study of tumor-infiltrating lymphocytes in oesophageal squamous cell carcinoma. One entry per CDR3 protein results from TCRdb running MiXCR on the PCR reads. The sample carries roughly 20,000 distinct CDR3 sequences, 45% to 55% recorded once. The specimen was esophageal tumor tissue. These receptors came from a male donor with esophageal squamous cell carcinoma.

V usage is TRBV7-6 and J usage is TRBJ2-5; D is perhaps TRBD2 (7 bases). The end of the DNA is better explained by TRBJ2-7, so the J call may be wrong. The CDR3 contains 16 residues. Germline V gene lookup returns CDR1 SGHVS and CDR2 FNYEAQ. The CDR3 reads CASSSRHGGGRYEQYF. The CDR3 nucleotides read TGTGCCAGCAGCTCGAGGCATGGGGGGGGGCGCTACGAGCAGTACTTC.

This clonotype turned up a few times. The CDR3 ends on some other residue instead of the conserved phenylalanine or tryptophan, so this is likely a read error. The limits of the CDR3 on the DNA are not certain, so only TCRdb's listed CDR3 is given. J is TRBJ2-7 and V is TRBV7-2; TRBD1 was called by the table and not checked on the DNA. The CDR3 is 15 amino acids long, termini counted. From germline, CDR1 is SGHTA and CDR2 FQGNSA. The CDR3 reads CASSQTTGDGYTFGS.

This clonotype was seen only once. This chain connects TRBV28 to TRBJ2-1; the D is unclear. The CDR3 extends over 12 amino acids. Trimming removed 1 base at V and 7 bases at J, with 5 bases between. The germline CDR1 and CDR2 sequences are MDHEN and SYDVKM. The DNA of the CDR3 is TGTGCCAGCAGTTTATTCGGGAATGAGCAGTTCTTC. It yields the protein CASSLFGNEQFF.

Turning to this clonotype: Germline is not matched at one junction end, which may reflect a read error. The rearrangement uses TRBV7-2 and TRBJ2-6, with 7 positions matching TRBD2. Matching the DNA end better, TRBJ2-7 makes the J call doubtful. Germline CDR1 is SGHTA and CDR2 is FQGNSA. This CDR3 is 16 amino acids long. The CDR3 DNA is TGTGCCAGCAGCTTGAATAGCGGGCCGCAAACCTACGGGCAGTACTTC. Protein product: CASSLNSGPQTYGQYF.

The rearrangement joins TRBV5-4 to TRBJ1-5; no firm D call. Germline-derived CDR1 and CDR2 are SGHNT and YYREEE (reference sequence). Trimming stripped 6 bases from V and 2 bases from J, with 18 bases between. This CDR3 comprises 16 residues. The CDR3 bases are TGTGCCAGCACCTCAACGGGGTATAGTGGCAATCAGCCCCAGCATTTT. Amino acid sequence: CASTSTGYSGNQPQHF.

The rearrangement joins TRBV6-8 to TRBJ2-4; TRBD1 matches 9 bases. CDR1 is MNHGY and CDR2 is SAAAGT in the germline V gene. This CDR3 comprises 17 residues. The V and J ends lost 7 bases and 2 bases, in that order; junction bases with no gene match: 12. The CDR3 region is CASNTGTGRSPKNIQYF. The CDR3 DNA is TGTGCCAGCAATACCGGGACAGGGCGATCTCCCAAAAACATTCAGTACTTC.